Below, one T cell receptor beta chain is given with its context. The sequenced cases were selected for having the highest brain T cell transcript signatures. Pre-surgery treatment included at least one anti-epileptic drug. The sample is drawn from a study of brain T cells in children with intractable seizures. The repertoire was sequenced with immunoSEQ multiplex PCR; TCRdb's copy has only in-frame clones and lacks some. The profile shows roughly 110,000 clones, 94% of them singletons. The material sequenced was peripheral blood, taken at surgery. The receptor was isolated from a boy in the first two years of life with hemimegalencephaly and intractable seizures.

The CDR3 reads CASSITTGLGSNQPQHF. The CDR3 DNA sequence: TGTGCCAGTAGTATAACTACAGGGCTAGGAAGCAATCAGCCCCAGCATTTT. V and J are TRBV19 and TRBJ1-5, with D tentatively TRBD1 (6 bases). The V gene lost 2 bases and the J gene lost 1 base, with 15 bases spanning the gap. CDR3 length: 17 amino acids. CDR1 and CDR2 (germline): LNHDA, SQIVND (reference sequence).